The T cell receptor beta chain under discussion was sequenced for a study of T-cell reconstitution after alpha-beta-depleted transplantation in children. The V gene's germline CDR1 is MNHEY and CDR2 SVGAGI. After removal of 1 base from V and 4 bases from J, the junction contained 3 bases not matched to a gene. The CDR3 contains 16 residues. Preparing the TCRbeta library involved the use of unique molecular identifiers. TCRdb passed the PCR reads through MiXCR, listing each CDR3 protein once. The sample includes about 540,000 distinct CDR3 sequences, approximately 20% seen only once; the top ten take approximately 3%. This clonotype turned up a few times.

V usage is TRBV6-5 and J usage is TRBJ2-3; TRBD1 agrees at 12 bases. This TCR was recovered from a human donor who donated a stem cell graft to a child with acute lymphoblastic leukemia. This material consisted of PBMCs from the stem cell graft donor, taken from the stem cell graft. This chain's CDR3 is CASSYFGTGGSDTQYF. For the CDR3, the DNA is TGTGCCAGCAGTTACTTCGGGACAGGGGGCTCAGATACGCAGTATTTT.